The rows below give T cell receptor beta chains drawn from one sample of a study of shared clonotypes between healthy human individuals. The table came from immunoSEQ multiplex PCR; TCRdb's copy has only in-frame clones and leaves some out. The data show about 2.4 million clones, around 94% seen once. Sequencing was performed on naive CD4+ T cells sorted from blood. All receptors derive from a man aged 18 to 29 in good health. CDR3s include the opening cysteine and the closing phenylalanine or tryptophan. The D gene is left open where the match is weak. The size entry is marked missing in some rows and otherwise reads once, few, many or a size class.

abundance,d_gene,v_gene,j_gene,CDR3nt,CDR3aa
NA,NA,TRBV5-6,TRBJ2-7,TGTGCCAGCAGCTTGGGGCGGGGGCGCTACGAGCAGTACTTC,CASSLGRGRYEQYF
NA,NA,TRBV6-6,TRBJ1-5,TGTGCCAGCACAGGTCCAGGGCTTAGCAATCAGCCCCAGCATTTT,CASTGPGLSNQPQHF
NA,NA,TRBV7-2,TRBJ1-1,TGTGCCAGCAGCTTCACGGGGGCTGAAGCTTTCTTT,CASSFTGAEAFF
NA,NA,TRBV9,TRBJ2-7,TGTGCCAGCAGCGTAGATATCGGGGGCTACGAGCAGTACTTC,CASSVDIGGYEQYF
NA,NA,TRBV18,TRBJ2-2,TGTGCCAGCTCGGCCTCCGGACCGGGTGTCACCGGGGAGCTGTTTTTT,CASSASGPGVTGELFF
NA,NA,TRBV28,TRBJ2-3,TGTGCCAGCAGTCCGCGGCGGGGGCTTCGCCCAGATACGCAGTATTTT,CASSPRRGLRPDTQYF
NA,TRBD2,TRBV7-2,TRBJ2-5,TGTGCCAGCAGCTTAGTATTAGCGGGAGGTGGAGAGACCCAGTACTTC,CASSLVLAGGGETQYF
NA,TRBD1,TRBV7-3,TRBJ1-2,TGTGCCAGCAGCGATCCCGGGACAGGGGATGGCTACACCTTC,CASSDPGTGDGYTF
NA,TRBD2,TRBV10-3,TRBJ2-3,TGTGCCATCAGTGAGTCTATTGGTAGCGGGAGAGGGATGATGAGAACAGATACGCAGTATTTT,CAISESIGSGRGMMRTDTQYF
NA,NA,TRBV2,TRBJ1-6,TGTGCCAGCCAGCCGTCCAACGGGAATTCACCCCTCCACTTT,CASQPSNGNSPLHF
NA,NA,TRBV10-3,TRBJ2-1,TGTGCCATCAGTGAGTCGGCCTACAATGAGCAGTTCTTC,CAISESAYNEQFF
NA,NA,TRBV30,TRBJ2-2,TGTGCCTGGAGTGTAACATGGGACTCGTTCATAGCAAGTACCGGGGAGCTGTTTTTT,CAWSVTWDSFIASTGELFF
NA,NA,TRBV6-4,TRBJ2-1,TGTGCCAGCAGTGTACTACCCAGCGGATACAATGAGCAGTTCTTC,CASSVLPSGYNEQFF
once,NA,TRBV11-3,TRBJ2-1,TGTGCCAGCAGCTTAGTTTTAGGGTATGAGCAGTTCTTC,CASSLVLGYEQFF
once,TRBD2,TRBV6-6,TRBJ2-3,TGTGCCAGCAGTTCGTTTTGGGCGGGAGCTACAGATACGCAGTATTTT,CASSSFWAGATDTQYF
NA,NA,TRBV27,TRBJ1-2,TGTGCCAGCGGGCAGATCTATGGCTACACCTTC,CASGQIYGYTF
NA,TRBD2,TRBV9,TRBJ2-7,TGTGCCAGCAGCGTAGGCTGGCTAGCGGGAAGCTACGAGCAGTACTTC,CASSVGWLAGSYEQYF
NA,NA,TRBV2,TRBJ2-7,TGTGCCAGCAGTTTCTCCTCCTACGAGCAGTACTTC,CASSFSSYEQYF
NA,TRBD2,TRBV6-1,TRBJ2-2,TGTGCCAGCAGTGAAGCGGGACTAGCGGGAGCCCCGAACACCGGGGAGCTGTTTTTT,CASSEAGLAGAPNTGELFF
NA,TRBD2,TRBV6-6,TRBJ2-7,TGTGCCAGCAGTTATCTCAGCGGGAGAAGGTACGAGCAGTACTTC,CASSYLSGRRYEQYF
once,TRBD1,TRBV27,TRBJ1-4,TGTGCCAGCAGTTTATCTACAGGGGGAAACGAAAAACTGTTTTTT,CASSLSTGGNEKLFF
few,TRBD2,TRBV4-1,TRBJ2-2,TGCGCCAGCAGCCAAGGGGGGGGCACCGGGGAGCTGTTTTTT,CASSQGGGTGELFF
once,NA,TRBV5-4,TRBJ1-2,TGTGCCAGCAGGCCCGACAGCCACTATGGCTACACCTTC,CASRPDSHYGYTF
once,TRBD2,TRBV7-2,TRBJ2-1,TGTGCCAGCAGCTGGGGACTAGCGGAGCAGTTCTTC,CASSWGLAEQFF
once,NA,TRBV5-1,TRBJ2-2,TGCGCCAGCAGCCTGACCGGAGGCACCGGGGAGCTGTTTTTT,CASSLTGGTGELFF
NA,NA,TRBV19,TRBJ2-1,TGTGCCAGTAGCCTCATAGGAGTAGGGGCCTACAATGAGCAGTTCTTC,CASSLIGVGAYNEQFF
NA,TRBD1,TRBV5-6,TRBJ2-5,TGTGCCAGCAGCTTTGACAGGGGGCTACAGGAGACCCAGTACTTC,CASSFDRGLQETQYF
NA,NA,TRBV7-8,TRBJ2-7,TGTGCCAGCAGGACTGAAGAGTTAGGGGTCTACGAGCAGTACTTC,CASRTEELGVYEQYF
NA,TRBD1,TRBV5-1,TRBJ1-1,TGCGCCAGCAGCTTCCCTAGGACAGGTGAGAACACTGAAGCTTTCTTT,CASSFPRTGENTEAFF
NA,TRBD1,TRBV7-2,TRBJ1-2,TGTGCCAGCAGCTTAGGTCGGGACAGCTATGGCTACACCTTC,CASSLGRDSYGYTF
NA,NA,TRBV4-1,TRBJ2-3,TGCGCCAGCAGCCAAGCGGGGCCACCGATGGATACGCAGTATTTT,CASSQAGPPMDTQYF
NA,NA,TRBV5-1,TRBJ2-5,TGCGCCAGCAGCTTCTTTGGCCTAGGGGAGACCCAGTACTTC,CASSFFGLGETQYF
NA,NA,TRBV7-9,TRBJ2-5,TGTGCCAGCAGCTTAAAGGGGGATCAACAAGAGACCCAGTACTTC,CASSLKGDQQETQYF
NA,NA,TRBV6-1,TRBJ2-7,TGTGCCAGCACTAAGCCCTGGGGTATCGAGCAGTACTTC,CASTKPWGIEQYF
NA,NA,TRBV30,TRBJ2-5,TGTGCCTGGAGTAGAAAGGACAGACCATTCCAAGAGACCCAGTACTTC,CAWSRKDRPFQETQYF
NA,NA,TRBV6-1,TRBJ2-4,TGTGCCAGCAGTGAAGACAGGGCGGTGAACATTCAGTACTTC,CASSEDRAVNIQYF
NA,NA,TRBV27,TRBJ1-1,TGTGCCAGCAGCCTTCTGGACCAGAACACTGAAGCTTTCTTT,CASSLLDQNTEAFF
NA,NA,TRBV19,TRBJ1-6,TGTGCCAGTAGTATTGTCAGTGCGAGCTCCTATAATTCACCCCTCCACTTT,CASSIVSASSYNSPLHF
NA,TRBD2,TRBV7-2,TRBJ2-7,TGTGCCAGCAGCCCACGAGCGGCGAGACTAGCTGGTCCCTACGAGCAGTACTTC,CASSPRAARLAGPYEQYF
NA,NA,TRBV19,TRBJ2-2,TGTGCCAGTTTAGGGGGGAGACACACCGGGGAGCTGTTTTTT,CASLGGRHTGELFF
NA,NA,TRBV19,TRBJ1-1,TGTGCCAGTAGTATACGATTGGGGGGCTTGAACACTGAAGCTTTCTTT,CASSIRLGGLNTEAFF
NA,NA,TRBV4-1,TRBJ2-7,TGCGCCAGCAGCCAAGATGAATTTCGCCAGGGTATCCCCTACGAGCAGTACTTC,CASSQDEFRQGIPYEQYF